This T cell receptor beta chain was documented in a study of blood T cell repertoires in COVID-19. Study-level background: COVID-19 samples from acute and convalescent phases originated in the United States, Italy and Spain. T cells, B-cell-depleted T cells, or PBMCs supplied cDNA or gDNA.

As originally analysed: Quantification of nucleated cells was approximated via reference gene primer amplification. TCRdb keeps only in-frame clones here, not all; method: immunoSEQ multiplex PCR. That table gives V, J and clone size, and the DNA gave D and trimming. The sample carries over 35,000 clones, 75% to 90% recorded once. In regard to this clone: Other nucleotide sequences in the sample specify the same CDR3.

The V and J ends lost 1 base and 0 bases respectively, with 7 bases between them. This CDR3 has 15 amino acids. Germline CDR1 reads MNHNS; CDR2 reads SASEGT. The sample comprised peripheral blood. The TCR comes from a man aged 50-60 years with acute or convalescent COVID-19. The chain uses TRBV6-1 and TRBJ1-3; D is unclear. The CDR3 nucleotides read TGTGCCAGCAGTGAAGAGCCAAGCTCTGGAAACACCATATATTTT. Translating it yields CASSEEPSSGNTIYF.